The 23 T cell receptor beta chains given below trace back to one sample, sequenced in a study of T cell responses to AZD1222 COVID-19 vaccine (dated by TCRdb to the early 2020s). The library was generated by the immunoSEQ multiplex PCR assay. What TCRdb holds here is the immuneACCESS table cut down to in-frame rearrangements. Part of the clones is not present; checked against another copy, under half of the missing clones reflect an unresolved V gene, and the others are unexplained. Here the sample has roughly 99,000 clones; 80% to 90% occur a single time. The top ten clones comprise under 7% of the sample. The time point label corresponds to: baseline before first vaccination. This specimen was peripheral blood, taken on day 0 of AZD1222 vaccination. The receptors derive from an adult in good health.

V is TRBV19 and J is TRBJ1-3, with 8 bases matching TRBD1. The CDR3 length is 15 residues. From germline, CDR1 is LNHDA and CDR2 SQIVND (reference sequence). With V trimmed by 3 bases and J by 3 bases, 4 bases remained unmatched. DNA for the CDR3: TGTGCCAGTAGTATCCAGGGGGCCTTTGGAAACACCATATATTTT. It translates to CASSIQGAFGNTIYF. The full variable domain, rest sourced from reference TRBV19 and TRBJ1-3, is DGGITQSPKYLFRKEGQNVTLSCEQNLNHDAMYWYRQDPGQGLRLIYYSQIVNDFQKGDIAEGYSVSREKKESFPLTVTSAQKNPTAFYLCASSIQGAFGNTIYFGEGSWLTVV.

As DNA, the CDR3 is TGTGCCAGTAAGGCGTTTTCTAGCACAGATACGCAGTATTTT. This codes for CASKAFSSTDTQYF. The chain is built from TRBV19 and TRBJ2-3; no definite D call. The CDR3 runs to 14 residues. Germline CDR1 and CDR2: LNHDA and SQIVND (reference sequence). V lost 7 bases, J lost 0 bases, and 11 bases lay in between.

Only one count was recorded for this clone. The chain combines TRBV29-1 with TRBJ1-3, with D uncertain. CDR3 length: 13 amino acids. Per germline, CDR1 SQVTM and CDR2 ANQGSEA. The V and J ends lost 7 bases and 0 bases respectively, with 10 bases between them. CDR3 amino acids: CSAFGGSGNTIYF. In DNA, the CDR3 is TGCAGCGCCTTCGGTGGCTCTGGAAACACCATATATTTT.

This chain's CDR3 is CSVERAPEADTQYF. CDR3 nucleotides: TGCAGCGTCGAGCGGGCTCCGGAAGCAGATACGCAGTATTTT. The chain carries TRBV29-1 and TRBJ2-3, with D tentatively TRBD2 (6 bases). CDR3 length: 14 residues. Germline assignment: CDR1 SQVTM and CDR2 ANQGSEA. V lost 6 bases and J 4 bases, leaving 17 bases between the germline ends.

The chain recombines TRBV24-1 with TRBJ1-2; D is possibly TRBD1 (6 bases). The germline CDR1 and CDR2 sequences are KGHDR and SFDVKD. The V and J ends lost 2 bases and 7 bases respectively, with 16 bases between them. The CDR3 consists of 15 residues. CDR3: CATSDSVGQGSGYTF. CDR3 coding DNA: TGTGCCACCAGTGATTCCGTTGGGCAGGGGTCTGGCTACACCTTC.

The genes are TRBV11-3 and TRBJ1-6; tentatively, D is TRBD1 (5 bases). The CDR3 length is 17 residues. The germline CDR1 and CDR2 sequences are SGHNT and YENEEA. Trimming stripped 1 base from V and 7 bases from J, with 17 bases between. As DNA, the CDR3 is TGTGCCAGCAGCTTAGGATTCGGGAGGGGCGCGAATTCACCCCTCCACTTT. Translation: CASSLGFGRGANSPLHF.

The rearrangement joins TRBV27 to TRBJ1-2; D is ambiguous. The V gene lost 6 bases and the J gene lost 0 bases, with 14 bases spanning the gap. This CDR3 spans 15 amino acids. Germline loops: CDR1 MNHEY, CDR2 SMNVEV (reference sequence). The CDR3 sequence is CASRAPAQANYGYTF. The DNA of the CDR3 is TGTGCCAGCAGGGCCCCAGCTCAAGCTAACTATGGCTACACCTTC.

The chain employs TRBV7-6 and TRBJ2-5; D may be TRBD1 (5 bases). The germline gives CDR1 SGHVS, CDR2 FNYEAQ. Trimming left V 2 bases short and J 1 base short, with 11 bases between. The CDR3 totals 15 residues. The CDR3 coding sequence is TGTGCCAGCAGCTTAACCCGACAGAGCCAAGAGACCCAGTACTTC. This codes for CASSLTRQSQETQYF. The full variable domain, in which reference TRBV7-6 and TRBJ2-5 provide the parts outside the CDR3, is GAGVSQSPRYKVTKRGQDVALRCDPISGHVSLYWYRQALGQGPEFLTYFNYEAQQDKSGLPNDRFSAERPEGSISTLTIQRTEQRDSAMYRCASSLTRQSQETQYFGPGTRLLVL.

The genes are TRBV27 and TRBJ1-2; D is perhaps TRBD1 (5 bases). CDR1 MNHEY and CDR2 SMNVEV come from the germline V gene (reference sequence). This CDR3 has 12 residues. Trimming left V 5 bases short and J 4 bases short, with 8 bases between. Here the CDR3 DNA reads TGTGCCAGCAGTCCTCAGGGCTATGGCTACACCTTC. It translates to CASSPQGYGYTF.

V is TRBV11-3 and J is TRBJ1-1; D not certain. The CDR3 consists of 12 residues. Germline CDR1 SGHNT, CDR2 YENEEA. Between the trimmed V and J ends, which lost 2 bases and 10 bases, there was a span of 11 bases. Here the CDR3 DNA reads TGTGCCAGCAGCTTATCGCAGGTGGGAGCTTTCTTT. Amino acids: CASSLSQVGAFF.

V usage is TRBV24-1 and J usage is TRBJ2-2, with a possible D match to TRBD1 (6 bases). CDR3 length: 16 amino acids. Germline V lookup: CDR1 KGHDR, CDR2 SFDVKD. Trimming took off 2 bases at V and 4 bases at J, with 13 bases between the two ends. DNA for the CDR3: TGTGCCACCAGTGATTACGGACAGTGGAGCACCGGGGAGCTGTTTTTT. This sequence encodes CATSDYGQWSTGELFF.

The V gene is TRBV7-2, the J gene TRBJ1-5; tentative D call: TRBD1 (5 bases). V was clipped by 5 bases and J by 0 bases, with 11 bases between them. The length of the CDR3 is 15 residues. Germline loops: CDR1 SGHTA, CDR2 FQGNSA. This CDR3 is CASSHEGYSNQPQHF. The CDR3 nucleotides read TGTGCCAGCAGCCACGAGGGGTATAGCAATCAGCCCCAGCATTTT. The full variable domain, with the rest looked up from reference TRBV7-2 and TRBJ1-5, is GAGVSQSPSNKVTEKGKDVELRCDPISGHTALYWYRQSLGQGLEFLIYFQGNSAPDKSGLPSDRFSAERTGGSVSTLTIQRTQQEDSAVYLCASSHEGYSNQPQHFGDGTRLSIL.

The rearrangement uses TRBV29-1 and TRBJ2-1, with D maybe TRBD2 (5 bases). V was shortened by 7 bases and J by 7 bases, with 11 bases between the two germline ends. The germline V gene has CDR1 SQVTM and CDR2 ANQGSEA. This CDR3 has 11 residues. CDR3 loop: CSGIGGNEQFF. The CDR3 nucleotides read TGCAGCGGGATCGGCGGGAATGAGCAGTTCTTC.

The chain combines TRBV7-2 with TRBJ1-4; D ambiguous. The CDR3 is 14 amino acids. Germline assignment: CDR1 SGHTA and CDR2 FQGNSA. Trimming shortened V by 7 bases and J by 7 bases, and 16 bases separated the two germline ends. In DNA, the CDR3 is TGTGCCAGCACCCCTTATGGACCTACTGAAAAACTGTTTTTT. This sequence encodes CASTPYGPTEKLFF.

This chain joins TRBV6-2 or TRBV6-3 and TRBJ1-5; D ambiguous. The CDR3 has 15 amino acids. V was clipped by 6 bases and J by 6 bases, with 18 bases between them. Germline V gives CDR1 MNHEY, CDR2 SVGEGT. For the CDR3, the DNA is TGTGCCAGCAGCTTTGGACGGGTCGGCGTTCAGCCCCAGCATTTT. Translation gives CASSFGRVGVQPQHF.

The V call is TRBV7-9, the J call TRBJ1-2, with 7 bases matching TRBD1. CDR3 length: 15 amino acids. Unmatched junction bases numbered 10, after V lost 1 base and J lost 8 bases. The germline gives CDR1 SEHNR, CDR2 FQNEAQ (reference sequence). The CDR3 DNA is TGTGCCAGCAGCTTAGGGGGACAGCGTATCAAAGGCTACACCTTC. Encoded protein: CASSLGGQRIKGYTF. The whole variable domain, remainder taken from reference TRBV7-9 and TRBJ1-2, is DTGVSQNPRHKITKRGQNVTFRCDPISEHNRLYWYRQTLGQGPEFLTYFQNEAQLEKSRLLSDRFSAERPKGSFSTLEIQRTEQGDSAMYLCASSLGGQRIKGYTFGSGTRLTVV.

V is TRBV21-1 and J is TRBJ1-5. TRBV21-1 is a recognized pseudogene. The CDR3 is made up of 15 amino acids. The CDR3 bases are TGTGCCACGGCCGGTGCGATAGTGGGCAATCAGCCCCAGCATTTT. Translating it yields CATAGAIVGNQPQHF.

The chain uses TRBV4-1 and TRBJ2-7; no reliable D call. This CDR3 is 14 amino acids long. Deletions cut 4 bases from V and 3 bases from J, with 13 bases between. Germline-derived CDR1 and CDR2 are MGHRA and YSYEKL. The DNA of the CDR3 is TGCGCCAGCAGCCCCCCTTCTGCAGGCTACGAGCAGTACTTC. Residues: CASSPPSAGYEQYF.

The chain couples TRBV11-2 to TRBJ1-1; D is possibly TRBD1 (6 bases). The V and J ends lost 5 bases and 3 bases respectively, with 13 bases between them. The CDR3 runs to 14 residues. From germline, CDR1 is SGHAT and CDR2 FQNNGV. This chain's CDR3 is CASSVNRDDTEAFF. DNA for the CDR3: TGTGCCAGCAGCGTTAACAGGGACGACACTGAAGCTTTCTTT.

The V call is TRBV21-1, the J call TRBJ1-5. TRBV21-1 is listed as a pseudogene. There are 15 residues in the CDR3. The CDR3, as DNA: TGTGCCAGCACCTCAAGGGGAGACAGCAATCAGCCCCAGCATTTT. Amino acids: CASTSRGDSNQPQHF.

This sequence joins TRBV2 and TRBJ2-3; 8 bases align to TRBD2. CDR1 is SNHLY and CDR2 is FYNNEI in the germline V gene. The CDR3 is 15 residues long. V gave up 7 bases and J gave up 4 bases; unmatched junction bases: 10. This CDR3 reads CASILEGLVSDTQYF. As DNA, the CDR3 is TGTGCCAGCATCCTTGAGGGACTAGTTTCAGATACGCAGTATTTT.

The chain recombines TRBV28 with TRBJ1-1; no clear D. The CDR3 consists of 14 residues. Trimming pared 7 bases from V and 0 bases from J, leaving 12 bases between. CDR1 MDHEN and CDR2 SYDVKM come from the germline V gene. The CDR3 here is CASNRRAMNTEAFF. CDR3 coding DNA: TGTGCCAGCAATCGGCGGGCCATGAACACTGAAGCTTTCTTT.

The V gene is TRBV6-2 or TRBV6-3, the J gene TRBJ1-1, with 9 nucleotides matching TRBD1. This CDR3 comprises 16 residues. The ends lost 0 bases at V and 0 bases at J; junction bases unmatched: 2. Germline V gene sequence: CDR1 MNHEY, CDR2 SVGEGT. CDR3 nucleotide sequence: TGTGCCAGCAGTTACTCGACAGGGGGGTTGAACACTGAAGCTTTCTTT. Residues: CASSYSTGGLNTEAFF.